This is a list of T cell receptor beta chains from one sample in a study of blood T cell repertoires in COVID-19. Clones were read by immunoSEQ multiplex PCR, and TCRdb kept only the in-frame ones, dropping some. The table lists around 200,000 clones, around nine tenths of them singletons. Specimen: peripheral blood. The source of these receptors is a man aged 40-50 years with active or convalescent COVID-19. CDR3s include the opening cysteine and the closing phenylalanine or tryptophan. The order of the fields is V gene, clone size, D gene, J gene, CDR3 DNA, CDR3 protein. A D gene is named only where the DNA matches it firmly. The listing skips clone size in some rows; elsewhere it reads once, few, many or a size class.

TRBV6-5,-,-,TRBJ2-6,TGTGCCAGCAGGGGCGGGCCTCCGGGGGCCAACGTCCTGACTTTC,CASRGGPPGANVLTF
TRBV2,once,-,TRBJ1-2,TGTGCCAGCAGTGAATCCGGGGGGATCTATGGCTACACCTTC,CASSESGGIYGYTF
TRBV27,once,-,TRBJ2-5,TGTGCCAGCAGTTTCGGGTGGGGTGGAGGGACCCAGTACTTC,CASSFGWGGGTQYF
TRBV6-6,-,-,TRBJ1-2,TGTGCCAGCAGCCCTCAGGGTGGTGGCTACACCTTC,CASSPQGGGYTF
TRBV5-1,-,-,TRBJ2-3,TGCGCCAGCAGCTTAGTGGGGGACAACACAGATACGCAGTATTTT,CASSLVGDNTDTQYF
TRBV4-1,-,TRBD1,TRBJ1-4,TGCGCCAGCAGCCAGAGGGGGCTGGGTGAAAAACTGTTTTTT,CASSQRGLGEKLFF
TRBV5-6,-,-,TRBJ2-3,TGTGCCAGCAGCTTGAGAGCGGGTGGATTCTCAGATACGCAGTATTTT,CASSLRAGGFSDTQYF
TRBV27,-,-,TRBJ2-2,TGTGCCAGCAGTCCTACCTACACCGGGGAGCTGTTTTTT,CASSPTYTGELFF
TRBV5-1,once,TRBD2,TRBJ2-3,TGCGCCAGCAGCTTGGCCGGTAGAAGCGGGGGGGGCACAGATACGCAGTATTTT,CASSLAGRSGGGTDTQYF
TRBV18,-,TRBD1,TRBJ1-5,TGTGCCAGCTCTCACGGACAGGCAGCTCAGCCCCAGCATTTT,CASSHGQAAQPQHF
TRBV29-1,-,TRBD1,TRBJ2-1,TGCAGCGTTGAAGATTCGGGGACAGGGGGGTACAATGAGCAGTTCTTC,CSVEDSGTGGYNEQFF
TRBV19,-,-,TRBJ1-1,TGTGCCAGTAGGGCCTCCCCCGAGAACACTGAAGCTTTCTTT,CASRASPENTEAFF
TRBV9,-,-,TRBJ1-6,TGTGCCAGCAGCGTAGAGAGCGACTCCTATAATTCACCCCTCCACTTT,CASSVESDSYNSPLHF
TRBV7-8,-,-,TRBJ2-7,TGTGCCAGCAGCCGGCAGGGCAGGGGCTCCTACGAGCAGTACTTC,CASSRQGRGSYEQYF